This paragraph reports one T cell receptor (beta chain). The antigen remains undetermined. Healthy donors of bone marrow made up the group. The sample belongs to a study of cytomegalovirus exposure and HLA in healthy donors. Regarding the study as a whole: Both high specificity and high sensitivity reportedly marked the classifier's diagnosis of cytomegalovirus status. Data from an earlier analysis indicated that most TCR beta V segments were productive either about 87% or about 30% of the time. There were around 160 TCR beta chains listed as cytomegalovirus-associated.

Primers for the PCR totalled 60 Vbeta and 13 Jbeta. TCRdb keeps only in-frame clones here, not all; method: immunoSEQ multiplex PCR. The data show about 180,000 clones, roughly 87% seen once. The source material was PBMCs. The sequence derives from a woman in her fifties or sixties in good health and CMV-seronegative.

CDR3 in amino acids: CASSPGASETQYF. CDR3 nucleotides: TGCGCCAGCAGCCCTGGGGCGTCTGAGACCCAGTACTTC. This chain connects TRBV5-1 to TRBJ2-5, with D possibly TRBD1 on 5 matching bases. The CDR3 spans 13 residues. V lost 4 bases to trimming and J lost 5 bases, with 12 bases between them. Germline lookup yields CDR1 SGHRS and CDR2 YFSETQ. The whole variable domain, filled in from reference TRBV5-1 and TRBJ2-5, reads KAGVTQTPRYLIKTRGQQVTLSCSPISGHRSVSWYQQTPGQGLQFLFEYFSETQRNKGNFPGRFSGRQFSNSRSEMNVSTLELGDSALYLCASSPGASETQYFGPGTRLLVL.